This TCR beta chain was retrieved from a study of T cells after posttransplantation cyclophosphamide. General study findings and limits: TRB overlap between skin or GI tissue T cells and blood was limited. TRB clonality was highly associated with recipient CMV seropositivity and reactivation. Later blood repertoires were often dominated by clones from the donor CD8+ memory compartment.

Only in-frame clones appear in the TCRdb table, and some are missing; sequencing was by immunoSEQ multiplex PCR. This sample has some 15,000 clones, with 65% to 85% found just once. Germline lookup yields CDR1 LGHNA and CDR2 YSLEER. Unmatched junction bases numbered 6, after V lost 6 bases and J lost 5 bases. CDR3 length equals 14 residues. This clone was seen more than once but under ten times. The antigen remains undetermined. Controls had myeloablative marrow grafts with methotrexate and calcineurin inhibitor, sampled at 1 year. V and J are TRBV4-3 and TRBJ1-4, with TRBD1 matching over 7 bases. This TCR derives from a male patient aged 25-45 years who received an allogeneic stem cell transplant from an unrelated donor, was CMV-positive, and had acute and chronic GVHD. The T cells may come from the graft donor. The sample consisted of PBMCs, taken approximately 64 weeks after allogeneic stem cell transplant with calcineurin inhibitor and methotrexate. The CDR3 bases are TGCGCCAGCAGGAGGGGACAGAGCAATGAAAAACTGTTTTTT. Amino acid sequence: CASRRGQSNEKLFF.